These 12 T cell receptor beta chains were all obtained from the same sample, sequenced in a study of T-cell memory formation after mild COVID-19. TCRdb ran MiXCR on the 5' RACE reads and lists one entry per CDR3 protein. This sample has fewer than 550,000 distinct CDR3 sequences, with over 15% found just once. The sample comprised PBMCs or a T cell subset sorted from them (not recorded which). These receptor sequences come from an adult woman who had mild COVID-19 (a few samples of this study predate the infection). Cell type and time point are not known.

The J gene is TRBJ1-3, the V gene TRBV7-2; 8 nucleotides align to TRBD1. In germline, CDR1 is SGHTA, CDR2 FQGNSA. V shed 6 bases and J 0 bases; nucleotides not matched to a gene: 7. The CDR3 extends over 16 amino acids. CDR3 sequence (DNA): TGTGCCAGCAGGCCACAGGGGGAAATCTCTGGAAACACCATATATTTT. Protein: CASRPQGEISGNTIYF.

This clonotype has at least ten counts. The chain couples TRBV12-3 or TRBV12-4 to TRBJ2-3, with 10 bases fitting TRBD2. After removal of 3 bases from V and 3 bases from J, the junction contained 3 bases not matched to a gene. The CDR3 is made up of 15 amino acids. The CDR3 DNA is TGTGCCAGCAGTTTGGGGACTAGCGCAACAGATACGCAGTATTTT. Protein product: CASSLGTSATDTQYF.

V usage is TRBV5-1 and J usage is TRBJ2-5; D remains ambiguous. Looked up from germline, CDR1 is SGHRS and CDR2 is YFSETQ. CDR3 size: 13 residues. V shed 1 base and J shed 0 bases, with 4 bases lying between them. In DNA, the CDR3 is TGCGCCAGCAGCTTGCATTACCAAGAGACCCAGTACTTC. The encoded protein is CASSLHYQETQYF. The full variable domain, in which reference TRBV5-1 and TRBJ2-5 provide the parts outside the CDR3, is KAGVTQTPRYLIKTRGQQVTLSCSPISGHRSVSWYQQTPGQGLQFLFEYFSETQRNKGNFPGRFSGRQFSNSRSEMNVSTLELGDSALYLCASSLHYQETQYFGPGTRLLVL.

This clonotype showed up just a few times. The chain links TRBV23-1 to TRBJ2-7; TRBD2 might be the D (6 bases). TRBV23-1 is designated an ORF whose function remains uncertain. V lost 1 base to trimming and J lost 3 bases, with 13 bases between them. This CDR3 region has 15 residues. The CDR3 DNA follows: TGCGCCAGCAGTCAATACCCGGGACTTAGCTACGAGCAGTACTTC. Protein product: CASSQYPGLSYEQYF.

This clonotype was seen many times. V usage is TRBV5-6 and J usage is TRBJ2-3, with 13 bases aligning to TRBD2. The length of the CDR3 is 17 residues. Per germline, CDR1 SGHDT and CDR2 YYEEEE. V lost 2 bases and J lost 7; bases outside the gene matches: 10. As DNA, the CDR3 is TGTGCCAGCAGCTTAGAACTACTAGCGGGGGGGCGAAATACGCAGTATTTT. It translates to CASSLELLAGGRNTQYF.

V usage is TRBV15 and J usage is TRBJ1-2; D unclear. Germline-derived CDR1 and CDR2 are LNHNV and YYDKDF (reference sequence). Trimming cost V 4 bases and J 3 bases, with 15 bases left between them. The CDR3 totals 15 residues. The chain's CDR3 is CATSTPLGKYYGYTF. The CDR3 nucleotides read TGTGCCACCAGCACCCCGCTGGGAAAGTACTATGGCTACACCTTC.

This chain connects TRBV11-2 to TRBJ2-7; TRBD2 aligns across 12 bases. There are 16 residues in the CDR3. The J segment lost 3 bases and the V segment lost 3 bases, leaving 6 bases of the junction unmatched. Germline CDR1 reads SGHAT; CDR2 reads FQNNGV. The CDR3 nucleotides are TGTGCCAGCAGCTTCCCTAGCGGGGGGGCGGTCTACGAGCAGTACTTC. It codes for CASSFPSGGAVYEQYF.

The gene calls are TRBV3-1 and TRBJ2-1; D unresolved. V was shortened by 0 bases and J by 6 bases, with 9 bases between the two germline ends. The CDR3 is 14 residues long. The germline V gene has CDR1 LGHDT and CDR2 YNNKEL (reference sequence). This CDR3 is CASSQDPQSNEQFF. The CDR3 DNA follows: TGTGCCAGCAGCCAAGATCCCCAGAGCAATGAGCAGTTCTTC.

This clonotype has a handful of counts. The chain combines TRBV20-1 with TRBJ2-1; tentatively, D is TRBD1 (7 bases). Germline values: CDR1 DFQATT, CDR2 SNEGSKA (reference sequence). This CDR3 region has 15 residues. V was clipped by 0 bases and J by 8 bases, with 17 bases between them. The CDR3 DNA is TGCAGTGCTAGAGATGGAGGGGGCGCGGGATATGAGCAGTTCTTC. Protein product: CSARDGGGAGYEQFF.

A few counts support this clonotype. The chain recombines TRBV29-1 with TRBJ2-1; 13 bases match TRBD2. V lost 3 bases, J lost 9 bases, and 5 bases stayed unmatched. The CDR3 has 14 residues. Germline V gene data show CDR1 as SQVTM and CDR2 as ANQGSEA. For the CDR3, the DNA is TGCAGCGTTGATTCGGGACTAGCGGGACGTGAGCAGTTCTTC. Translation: CSVDSGLAGREQFF.

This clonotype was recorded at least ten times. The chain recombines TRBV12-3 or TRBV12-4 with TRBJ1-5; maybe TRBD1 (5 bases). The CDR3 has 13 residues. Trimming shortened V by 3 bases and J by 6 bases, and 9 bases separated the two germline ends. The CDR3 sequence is CASSLRGSQPQHF. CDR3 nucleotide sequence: TGTGCCAGCAGTTTGAGGGGTTCTCAGCCCCAGCATTTT.

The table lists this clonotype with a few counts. The CDR3 loop reads CSASRGGPKDTQYF. The CDR3 bases are TGCAGTGCTTCACGGGGGGGCCCCAAAGATACGCAGTATTTT. V is TRBV20-1 and J is TRBJ2-3, with 8 bases identical to TRBD2. Trimming cost V 5 bases and J 5 bases; bases outside gene matches: 9. This CDR3 is 14 amino acids long. Germline V CDR1 and CDR2: DFQATT, SNEGSKA (reference sequence).